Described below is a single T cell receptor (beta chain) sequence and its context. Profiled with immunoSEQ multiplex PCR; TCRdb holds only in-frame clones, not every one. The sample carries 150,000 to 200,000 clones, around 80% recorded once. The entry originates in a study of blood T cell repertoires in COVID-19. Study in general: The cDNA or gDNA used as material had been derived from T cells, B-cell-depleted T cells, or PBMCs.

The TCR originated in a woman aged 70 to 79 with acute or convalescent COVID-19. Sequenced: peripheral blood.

The CDR3 protein is CASSVNEALIEYGYTF. As DNA, the CDR3 is TGTGCCAGCAGTGTAAATGAGGCCTTAATCGAATATGGCTACACCTTC. The rearrangement links TRBV2 to TRBJ1-2; D is unclear. The CDR3 extends over 16 amino acids. Germline CDR1 SNHLY, CDR2 FYNNEI. V gave up 4 bases and J gave up 5 bases, with 20 bases separating them. Filled out from reference TRBV2 and TRBJ1-2, the complete variable domain reads EPEVTQTPSHQVTQMGQEVILRCVPISNHLYFYWYRQILGQKVEFLVSFYNNEISEKSEIFDDQFSVERPDGSNFTLKIRSTKLEDSAMYFCASSVNEALIEYGYTFGSGTRLTVV.